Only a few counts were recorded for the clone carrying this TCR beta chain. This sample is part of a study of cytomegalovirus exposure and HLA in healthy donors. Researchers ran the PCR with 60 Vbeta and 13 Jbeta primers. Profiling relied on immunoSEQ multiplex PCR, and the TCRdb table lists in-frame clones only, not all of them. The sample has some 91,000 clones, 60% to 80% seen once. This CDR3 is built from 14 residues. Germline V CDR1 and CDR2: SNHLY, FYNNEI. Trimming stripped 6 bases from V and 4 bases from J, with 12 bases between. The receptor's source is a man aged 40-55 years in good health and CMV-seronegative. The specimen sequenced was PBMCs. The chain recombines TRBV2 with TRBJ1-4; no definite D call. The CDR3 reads CASRTDSGNEKLFF. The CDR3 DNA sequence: TGTGCCAGCAGAACGGACTCGGGTAATGAAAAACTGTTTTTT.